This section outlines one T cell receptor (beta chain) sequence together with its context. This sample also contains other DNA sequences that code for the same CDR3. Some clones are missing from TCRdb's copy, which holds only in-frame ones; the method was immunoSEQ multiplex PCR. The data hold roughly 150,000 clones, with around 88% observed a single time. The source of the sample is a study of control samples from healthy donors and cancer patients. V lost 5 bases to trimming and J lost 0 bases, with 5 bases between them. Looked up from germline, CDR1 is LNHDA and CDR2 is SQIVND (reference sequence). The CDR3 covers 13 residues.

The material sequenced was blood. This chain uses TRBV19 with TRBJ1-3; D call uncertain. This clonotype was sampled from a man younger than 35 in good health. The CDR3 region is CASSSSSGNTIYF. The CDR3 nucleotides are TGTGCCAGTAGTTCCAGCTCTGGAAACACCATATATTTT. Full variable domain (rest looked up from reference TRBV19 and TRBJ1-3): DGGITQSPKYLFRKEGQNVTLSCEQNLNHDAMYWYRQDPGQGLRLIYYSQIVNDFQKGDIAEGYSVSREKKESFPLTVTSAQKNPTAFYLCASSSSSGNTIYFGEGSWLTVV.